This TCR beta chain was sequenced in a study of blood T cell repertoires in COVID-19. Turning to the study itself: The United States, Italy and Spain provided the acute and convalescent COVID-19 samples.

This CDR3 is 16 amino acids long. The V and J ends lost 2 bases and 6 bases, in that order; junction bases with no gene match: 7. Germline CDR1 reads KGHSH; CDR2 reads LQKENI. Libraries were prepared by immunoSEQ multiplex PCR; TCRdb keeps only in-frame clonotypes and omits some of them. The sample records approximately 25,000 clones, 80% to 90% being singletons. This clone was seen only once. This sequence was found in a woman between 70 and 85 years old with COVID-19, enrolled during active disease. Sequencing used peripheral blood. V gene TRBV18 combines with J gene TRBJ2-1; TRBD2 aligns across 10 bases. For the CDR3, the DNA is TGTGCCAGCTCACCAATCCCCCGGACTAGCGGCAATGAGCAGTTCTTC. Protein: CASSPIPRTSGNEQFF.